What follows are 7 T cell receptor beta chains derived from one specimen sequenced in a study of blood T cells in healthy people across ages. A second PCR, run for about 7 to 11 cycles, used a sample-barcoded 5' primer plus a J-beta primer mix. TCRdb recomputed calls from the 5' RACE reads with MiXCR, one row per CDR3 protein. Of 580,000 or so distinct CDR3 sequences listed, around 48% are singletons. Sequencing was done on a sample of blood. The receptor set was obtained from an elderly man in good health.

The rearrangement joins TRBV2 to TRBJ2-7; a weak D match, TRBD2 (6 bases). Germline V gives CDR1 SNHLY, CDR2 FYNNEI. This CDR3 has 14 amino acids. V dropped 9 bases and J dropped 0 bases, with 15 bases sitting between them. The CDR3 nucleotides are TGTGCCAGAGGGGAAACCGGGAGCTCCTACGAGCAGTACTTC. Translating gives CARGETGSSYEQYF.

This clonotype was seen a few times. V and J are TRBV2 and TRBJ2-1; weak D call: TRBD2 (6 bases). V shed 6 bases and J shed 9 bases, with 15 bases lying between them. The CDR3 loop spans 13 amino acids. Germline lookup yields CDR1 SNHLY and CDR2 FYNNEI. The CDR3 nucleotides read TGTGCCAGCAGCCCTACTAGCCTCCGTGAGCAGTTCTTC. Translated, it gives CASSPTSLREQFF.

This clonotype showed up just once. The CDR3 reads CASSLWGRAGEQYF. CDR3 coding DNA: TGTGCCAGCAGCTTATGGGGCAGGGCGGGTGAGCAGTACTTC. The chain links TRBV7-2 to TRBJ2-4; D tentatively reads TRBD1 or TRBD2 (5 bases each). Trimming pared 2 bases from V and 13 bases from J, leaving 18 bases between. From germline, CDR1 is SGHTA and CDR2 FQGNSA. The CDR3 runs 14 residues.

The gene calls are TRBV20-1 and TRBJ1-2; D is undetermined. The CDR3 loop spans 14 amino acids. Between the trimmed V and J ends, which lost 6 bases and 3 bases, there was a span of 17 bases. Per the germline V gene, CDR1 is DFQATT and CDR2 is SNEGSKA (reference sequence). CDR3 protein: CSAIRGRTDYGYTF. The CDR3 DNA reads TGCAGTGCAATTCGCGGCAGGACTGACTATGGCTACACCTTC.

The V and J genes are TRBV3-1 and TRBJ1-2; perhaps TRBD1 as D (5 bases). The CDR3 is made up of 15 amino acids. The V and J ends lost 2 bases and 7 bases respectively, with 17 bases between them. Germline loops: CDR1 LGHDT, CDR2 YNNKEL (reference sequence). In nucleotides, the CDR3 is TGTGCCAGCAGCCAATTGGGGACTGCCGATAGTGGCTACACCTTC. Amino acids: CASSQLGTADSGYTF.

This clonotype was seen more than once but under ten times. This chain joins TRBV2 and TRBJ1-6; TRBD1 is a possible D gene (6 bases). The CDR3 is 14 residues long. V lost 4 bases and J 8 bases, leaving 12 bases between the germline ends. The germline CDR1 and CDR2 sequences are SNHLY and FYNNEI. This CDR3 is CASSAGNRDSPLHF. The CDR3 bases are TGTGCCAGCAGTGCCGGAAACAGGGATTCACCCCTCCACTTT.

This clonotype was recorded at least ten times. J is TRBJ2-7 and V is TRBV6-6; 8 bases are a match to TRBD2. The CDR3 loop spans 15 amino acids. The V segment lost 0 bases and the J segment 0 bases; nucleotides outside the gene matches: 1. CDR1 and CDR2 from the germline V gene are MNHNY and SVGAGI (reference sequence). The CDR3 protein is CASSYSSGGSYEQYF. The DNA of the CDR3 is TGTGCCAGCAGTTACTCGAGCGGGGGCTCCTACGAGCAGTACTTC.